This T cell receptor beta chain derives from a study of vaccination and CD4 T cells after COVID-19. Study information: Collection of post-COVID samples occurred a median around 94 days after diagnosis, spanning a range of 35 to 161.

About this clonotype: Its target is not known. A junction end diverges from the germline sequence, so it may reflect a read error.

Oncomine TCR Beta short-read sequencing was applied to DNA from cultured CD4+ T cells. Cultured CD4+ T cells were the source of extracted genomic DNA. Each CDR3 protein is one row after TCRdb ran MiXCR on the PCR reads. Of several thousand distinct CDR3 sequences in the sample, approximately 35% were seen once. CDR1 is SEHNR and CDR2 is FQNEAQ in the germline V gene (reference sequence). This CDR3 comprises 13 residues. The treatment was: roughly nine-day PBMC culture with coronavirus spike peptide pools or control peptides (ViraFEST assay). Samples of CD4+ T cells were obtained from the unexposed donor before the COVID-19 pandemic (2011-2018).

Sequencing was performed on CD4+ T cells from blood, cultured in vitro. The receptor was isolated from a human donor in good health. The rearrangement uses TRBV7-9 and TRBJ1-1, with D perhaps matching TRBD1 (5 bases). Here the CDR3 DNA reads TGTGCCAGCAGCTTCGCAGGGCGTGAGGAAGTTTTCTTT. It codes for CASSFAGREEVFF.